This TCR beta chain was profiled in a study of T cells in Graves' hyperthyroidism and ophthalmopathy. Uncontrolled infection, other autoimmune disease, pregnancy or lactation excluded patients. Fresh 10 ml peripheral blood yielded PBMCs. RNA transcripts served as the template for amplifying TCR beta CDR3 regions. When the TCR CDR3 underwent first-round RT-PCR, the HTBI primer set was used. In TCRdb, the multiplex PCR reads were re-called with MiXCR into one record per CDR3 protein. The table lists 730,000 or so distinct CDR3 sequences, about 17% of them singletons. For this clonotype: Its specificity is not known.

The V segment lost 3 bases and the J segment 2 bases; nucleotides outside the gene matches: 3. The CDR3 is 14 amino acids. Germline V gene data show CDR1 as GTSNPN and CDR2 as SVGIG (reference sequence). Notes on the study in general: The model predicted ophthalmopathy a median around six months before onset.

This sequence was found in a woman aged 45-65 years with Graves' hyperthyroidism that later progressed to Graves' ophthalmopathy. The chain uses TRBV30 and TRBJ2-7; 11 nucleotides align to TRBD1. Sequenced material: blood. The CDR3 DNA is TGTGCCTGGAGCCGGGACAGGGGGGCCTACGAGCAGTACTTC. It codes for CAWSRDRGAYEQYF.